Following are 27 T cell receptor beta chains from one sample sequenced in a study of T cell changes during pregnancy in multiple sclerosis. Data came from immunoSEQ multiplex PCR; TCRdb stores just in-frame clones and leaves some out. The sample yields 55,000 to 65,000 clones, 85% to 95% seen once. Sequenced material: CD8+ T cells from peripheral blood mononuclear cells, taken in the third trimester of pregnancy. All receptors come from a female donor with multiple sclerosis, enrolled in a pregnancy study.

The V call is TRBV7-9, the J call TRBJ1-2, with D possibly being TRBD1 (5 bases). Germline assignment: CDR1 SEHNR and CDR2 FQNEAQ (reference sequence). The V end was cut by 1 base, the J end by 6 bases, with 12 bases between. The CDR3 is 14 amino acids. The DNA for the CDR3 is TGTGCCAGCAGCTTAGTAGACAGAGCAGATGGCTACACCTTC. Amino acid sequence: CASSLVDRADGYTF.

The chain recombines TRBV27 with TRBJ2-2, with 7 bases that match TRBD1. This CDR3 has 17 residues. Trimming cost V 0 bases and J 0 bases; bases outside gene matches: 4. Germline CDR1 is MNHEY and CDR2 is SMNVEV (reference sequence). CDR3 DNA sequence: TGTGCCAGCAGTTTATCCCCCGGGACAGCGAACACCGGGGAGCTGTTTTTT. Translation gives CASSLSPGTANTGELFF.

The chain couples TRBV5-5 to TRBJ1-2, with no clear D. This CDR3 is 13 amino acids long. Trimming left V 1 base short and J 3 bases short, with 7 bases between. Germline CDR1 reads SGHKS; CDR2 reads YYEKEE (reference sequence). CDR3 loop: CASSLSEDYGYTF. The DNA for the CDR3 is TGTGCCAGCAGCTTGAGCGAGGACTATGGCTACACCTTC.

The chain couples TRBV6-1 to TRBJ2-2; 11 nucleotides match TRBD1. Germline CDR1 is MNHNS and CDR2 is SASEGT. Trimming removed 2 bases from V and 0 bases from J; junction bases left unmatched: 8. The CDR3 is made up of 19 amino acids. The CDR3 protein is CASSERGQGESSNTGELFF. CDR3 bases: TGTGCCAGCAGTGAAAGGGGACAGGGGGAATCGTCGAACACCGGGGAGCTGTTTTTT.

This chain connects TRBV9 to TRBJ2-3; 8 bases are shared with TRBD2. The V and J ends lost 4 bases and 3 bases, in that order; junction bases with no gene match: 13. The germline V gene has CDR1 SGDLS and CDR2 YYNGEE. CDR3 length: 17 amino acids. CDR3 in amino acids: CASSIFPGLDLTDTQYF. The CDR3 DNA is TGTGCCAGCAGCATTTTCCCGGGACTAGATCTTACAGATACGCAGTATTTT. Drawing the rest from reference TRBV9 and TRBJ2-3, the complete variable domain is DSGVTQTPKHLITATGQRVTLRCSPRSGDLSVYWYQQSLDQGLQFLIQYYNGEERAKGNILERFSAQQFPDLHSELNLSSLELGDSALYFCASSIFPGLDLTDTQYFGPGTRLTVL.

The chain combines TRBV6-5 with TRBJ2-1; 8 nucleotides align to TRBD2. Germline V gene data show CDR1 as MNHEY and CDR2 as SVGAGI. Trimming cost V 5 bases and J 4 bases; bases outside gene matches: 7. CDR3 length equals 15 residues. The CDR3 spells CASSGGLAYYNEQFF. Here the CDR3 DNA reads TGTGCCAGCAGTGGCGGACTAGCTTATTACAATGAGCAGTTCTTC.

The CDR3 loop is CASSIVALAGGFYNEQFF. The CDR3 nucleotides read TGTGCCAGTAGTATAGTGGCCCTAGCGGGAGGCTTCTACAATGAGCAGTTCTTC. The rearrangement links TRBV19 to TRBJ2-1, with TRBD2 matching over 11 bases. Germline V gene sequence: CDR1 LNHDA, CDR2 SQIVND (reference sequence). Unmatched junction bases numbered 8, after V lost 1 base and J lost 3 bases. CDR3 length: 18 amino acids.

On this clone itself: At the DNA level, this CDR3 is encoded by other sequences in the same sample as well. The chain uses TRBV27 and TRBJ1-1, with D unclear. CDR1 and CDR2 (germline): MNHEY, SMNVEV (reference sequence). Trimming shortened V by 4 bases and J by 3 bases, and 3 bases separated the two germline ends. The CDR3 is 11 amino acids. The CDR3 DNA reads TGTGCCAGCAGTTCGTACACTGAAGCTTTCTTT. Translation gives CASSSYTEAFF.

V and J are TRBV6-1 and TRBJ2-7; 8 nucleotides match TRBD2. V shed 3 bases and J 4 bases; nucleotides not matched to a gene: 8. Germline values: CDR1 MNHNS, CDR2 SASEGT. The length of the CDR3 is 15 residues. The CDR3 DNA follows: TGTGCCAGCAGTGAGAAAGCGGGAGCTAGGTACGAGCAGTACTTC. Protein sequence: CASSEKAGARYEQYF.

This sequence joins TRBV27 and TRBJ2-3; 9 nucleotides line up with TRBD1. This CDR3 is built from 16 residues. The germline V gene has CDR1 MNHEY and CDR2 SMNVEV (reference sequence). V dropped 5 bases and J dropped 4; count of bases not matched to a gene: 10. CDR3 in DNA: TGTGCCAGCAGTCCAACAGGGGGCTGGGGAGCAGATACGCAGTATTTT. Translation gives CASSPTGGWGADTQYF.

The chain recombines TRBV7-7 with TRBJ2-1; 7 nucleotides match TRBD1. Germline assignment: CDR1 SSHAT and CDR2 FNYEAQ (reference sequence). The V segment lost 1 base and the J segment 0 bases; nucleotides outside the gene matches: 6. This CDR3 has 17 residues. The CDR3 coding sequence is TGTGCCAGCAGCTTAGGGGCCGCAGGGGGCTCCTACAATGAGCAGTTCTTC. Protein: CASSLGAAGGSYNEQFF. Filled out from reference TRBV7-7 and TRBJ2-1, the complete variable domain reads GAGVSQSPRYKVTKRGQDVTLRCDPISSHATLYWYQQALGQGPEFLTYFNYEAQPDKSGLPSDRFSAERPEGSISTLTIQRTEQRDSAMYRCASSLGAAGGSYNEQFFGPGTRLTVL.

The CDR3 coding sequence is TGTGCCAGCAGCTACCCCATATCAGGGGTCTCTGAAGCTTTCTTT. This sequence encodes CASSYPISGVSEAFF. The chain uses TRBV13 and TRBJ1-1; weak D call: TRBD1 (6 bases). V dropped 4 bases and J dropped 6 bases, with 18 bases sitting between them. This CDR3 contains 15 residues. CDR1 PRHDT and CDR2 FYEKMQ come from the germline V gene (reference sequence).

V and J are TRBV7-2 and TRBJ2-5; TRBD2 matches 9 bases. This CDR3 region has 14 residues. Losses at the gene ends were 5 bases for V and 1 base for J; bases not matched to a gene: 2. Germline V gives CDR1 SGHTA, CDR2 FQGNSA. This CDR3 reads CASSTAGGQETQYF. The CDR3 nucleotides read TGTGCCAGCAGCACAGCGGGAGGCCAAGAGACCCAGTACTTC.

The CDR3 DNA follows: TGTGCCAGCAGTGGGACAGGGGGCGCGACAGATACGCAGTATTTT. It encodes CASSGTGGATDTQYF. V usage is TRBV6-4 and J usage is TRBJ2-3, with 11 bases lining up with TRBD1. The CDR3 consists of 15 residues. CDR1 and CDR2 from the germline V gene are MRHNA and SNTAGT. V dropped 4 bases and J dropped 3; count of bases not matched to a gene: 3.

This clone was recorded a few times. The chain couples TRBV11-2 to TRBJ2-1; D not resolved. V lost 3 bases, J lost 9 bases, and 3 bases lay in between. This CDR3 contains 10 residues. Germline values: CDR1 SGHAT, CDR2 FQNNGV. The DNA for the CDR3 is TGTGCCAGCAGCTTCGGTGAGCAGTTCTTC. Translated, it gives CASSFGEQFF.

The chain uses TRBV11-2 and TRBJ1-3; the D is unclear. The germline CDR1 and CDR2 sequences are SGHAT and FQNNGV. There are 13 residues in the CDR3. V lost 7 bases and J lost 5, with 12 bases in between. The CDR3 region is CASTEEGRNTIYF. The DNA of the CDR3 is TGTGCCAGCACCGAAGAGGGTAGAAACACCATATATTTT.

The chain has TRBV14 and TRBJ2-3; D is possibly TRBD2 (5 bases). The CDR3 totals 14 residues. Germline CDR1 and CDR2: SGHDN and FVKESK. The ends were cut back, 2 bases at V and 2 bases at J, with 8 bases in the middle. Here the CDR3 DNA reads TGTGCCAGCAGCCAATCGGGAAACACAGATACGCAGTATTTT. Translation gives CASSQSGNTDTQYF.

The rearrangement uses TRBV4-3 and TRBJ2-1; perhaps TRBD2 as D (6 bases). Deletions cut 0 bases from V and 4 bases from J, with 13 bases between. This CDR3 region has 16 residues. Per germline, CDR1 LGHNA and CDR2 YSLEER. CDR3 region: CASSQDGGIGYNEQFF. In nucleotides, the CDR3 is TGCGCCAGCAGCCAAGATGGCGGGATCGGTTACAATGAGCAGTTCTTC.

V usage is TRBV7-9 and J usage is TRBJ1-5, with a tentative D call TRBD1 (5 bases). Trimming left V 6 bases short and J 11 bases short, with 14 bases between. CDR1 and CDR2 from the germline V gene are SEHNR and FQNEAQ (reference sequence). The CDR3 runs to 12 residues. The CDR3 spells CASRTGTGAQHF. CDR3 bases: TGTGCCAGCAGGACTGGGACGGGGGCCCAGCATTTT.

The chain recombines TRBV6-5 with TRBJ1-1; 9 bases are a match to TRBD1. Germline values: CDR1 MNHEY, CDR2 SVGAGI. V lost 7 bases and J lost 3; bases outside the gene matches: 6. This CDR3 is 14 amino acids long. The CDR3 protein is CASMGGQGYTEAFF. CDR3 in DNA: TGTGCCAGCATGGGGGGACAGGGTTACACTGAAGCTTTCTTT.

The gene calls are TRBV28 and TRBJ1-2; 7 bases agree with TRBD1. The J segment lost 4 bases and the V segment lost 5 bases, leaving 10 bases of the junction unmatched. The V gene's germline CDR1 is MDHEN and CDR2 SYDVKM. The length of the CDR3 is 15 residues. The CDR3 sequence is CASSLRQGFFYGYTF. The CDR3 DNA follows: TGTGCCAGCAGTCTACGACAGGGATTCTTCTATGGCTACACCTTC.

The genes are TRBV10-1 and TRBJ2-7; D ambiguous. CDR1 WNHNN and CDR2 SYGVQD come from the germline V gene (reference sequence). This CDR3 comprises 13 residues. The V gene lost 6 bases and the J gene lost 7 bases, with 16 bases spanning the gap. The CDR3 reads CASRASPNREQYF. CDR3 coding DNA: TGCGCCAGCAGGGCTAGTCCTAACCGGGAGCAGTACTTC.

V is TRBV5-1 and J is TRBJ2-7; TRBD2 aligns across 10 bases. The V gene's germline CDR1 is SGHRS and CDR2 YFSETQ. The CDR3 extends over 14 amino acids. The V gene end was trimmed by 4 bases and the J gene end by 6 bases; junction bases not matched to a gene: 7. CDR3 DNA sequence: TGCGCCAGCAGCGGAGCGGGAGGGGGAGCCGAGCAGTACTTC. This encodes CASSGAGGGAEQYF.

This chain uses TRBV19 with TRBJ2-2, with D maybe TRBD2 (6 bases). Between the trimmed V and J ends, which lost 3 bases and 2 bases, there was a span of 16 bases. The CDR3 sequence is 17 residues long. Germline CDR1 LNHDA, CDR2 SQIVND (reference sequence). CDR3 loop: CASSMWRGQFNTGELFF. The CDR3 DNA reads as TGTGCCAGTAGTATGTGGAGGGGCCAGTTTAACACCGGGGAGCTGTTTTTT.

This clone was detected a few times. The chain carries TRBV4-3 and TRBJ2-6; D is possibly TRBD1 (6 bases). The germline CDR1 and CDR2 sequences are LGHNA and YSLEER. V was shortened by 3 bases and J by 1 base, with 10 bases between the two germline ends. The CDR3 spans 16 residues. The CDR3 loop reads CASSQSGVSGANVLTF. The CDR3, as DNA: TGCGCCAGCAGCCAGTCAGGGGTTTCTGGGGCCAACGTCCTGACTTTC.

The rearrangement links TRBV19 to TRBJ1-1; no firm D call. Germline V lookup: CDR1 LNHDA, CDR2 SQIVND (reference sequence). Between the trimmed V and J ends, which lost 5 bases and 11 bases, there was a span of 18 bases. The CDR3 extends over 13 amino acids. CDR3 sequence (DNA): TGTGCCAGTAGTTCTCGATTTTGGAGGAGTGCTTTCTTT. Translating gives CASSSRFWRSAFF.

V usage is TRBV5-4 and J usage is TRBJ2-2; tentative D call: TRBD2 (5 bases). The CDR3 covers 13 residues. Per germline, CDR1 SGHNT and CDR2 YYREEE (reference sequence). Trimming stripped 2 bases from V and 7 bases from J, with 9 bases between. The CDR3 DNA follows: TGTGCCAGCAGCTTCCGGGCGGGCGGGGAGCTGTTTTTT. Translation: CASSFRAGGELFF.